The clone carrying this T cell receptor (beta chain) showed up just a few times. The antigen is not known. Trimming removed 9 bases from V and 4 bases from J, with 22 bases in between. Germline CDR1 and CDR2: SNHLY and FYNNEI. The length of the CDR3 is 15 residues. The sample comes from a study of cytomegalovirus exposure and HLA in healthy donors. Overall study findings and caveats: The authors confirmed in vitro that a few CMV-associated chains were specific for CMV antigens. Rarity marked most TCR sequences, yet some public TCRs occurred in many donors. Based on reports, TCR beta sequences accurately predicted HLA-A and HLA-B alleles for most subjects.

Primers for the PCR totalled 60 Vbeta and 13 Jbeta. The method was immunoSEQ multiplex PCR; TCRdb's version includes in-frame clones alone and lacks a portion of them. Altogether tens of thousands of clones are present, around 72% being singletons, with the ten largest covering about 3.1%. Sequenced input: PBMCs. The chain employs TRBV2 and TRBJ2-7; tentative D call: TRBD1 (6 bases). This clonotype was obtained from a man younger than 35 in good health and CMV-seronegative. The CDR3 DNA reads TGTGCCAGTAGAGGTCAGGGGACCGGTTCTTACGAGCAGTACTTC. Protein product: CASRGQGTGSYEQYF.